The TCR beta chain under discussion was sequenced for a study of identical twins. General study results and limits: Conclusions were based on cross-sectional statistical analysis, without following the same donors. Where out-of-frame alpha sequences were twin-shared, they showed excess low generation probability. Because invariant MAIT and iNKT cells could be present, zero-insertion analyses could be partly confounded. Twins' excess sharing was less marked for out-of-frame beta sequences.

The germline V gene encodes CDR1 SGHRS and CDR2 YFSETQ. V lost 8 bases and J 2 bases, leaving 20 bases between the germline ends. The CDR3 runs 16 residues. TCRdb re-derived calls from the 5' RACE reads in MiXCR, one entry per CDR3 protein. The sample carries about 340,000 distinct CDR3 sequences, approximately 8.8% recorded once. The sample holds one count of this clonotype. What it recognizes is unknown. Sequenced sample: naive T cells sorted from blood. This TCR was recovered from a woman aged 50 to 60 in good health. The genes are TRBV5-1 and TRBJ2-1; D may be TRBD2 (7 bases). This CDR3 is CASGGGEGPPYNEQFF. CDR3 coding DNA: TGCGCCAGTGGCGGGGGCGAGGGACCTCCCTACAATGAGCAGTTCTTC.